The 18 T cell receptor beta chains below were found in one sample sequenced in a study of blood T cells in healthy people across ages. A J-beta primer mix and a sample-barcoded 5' primer were used in a second PCR of roughly 6 to 12 cycles. TCRdb passed the 5' RACE reads through MiXCR, listing each CDR3 protein once. Among roughly 1.5 million distinct CDR3 sequences, less than 45% were seen once, and the ten largest hold about 4%. Sequenced input: blood. These receptors were obtained from a woman between 18 and 29 years old in good health.

CDR3 nucleotides: TGTGCCAGTAATCAAAGGATCGCCGGGGAGCTGTTTTTT. Residues: CASNQRIAGELFF. This chain connects TRBV19 to TRBJ2-2; no firm D call. Trimming removed 7 bases from V and 6 bases from J, with 12 bases in between. The V gene's germline CDR1 is LNHDA and CDR2 SQIVND (reference sequence). This CDR3 has 13 residues.

This clonotype was seen repeatedly, ten times or more. The chain employs TRBV20-1 and TRBJ2-1; 8 bases align to TRBD1. CDR3 length: 16 residues. Germline values: CDR1 DFQATT, CDR2 SNEGSKA (reference sequence). The V segment lost 4 bases and the J segment 1 base; nucleotides outside the gene matches: 9. The CDR3 loop reads CSATGGTGESYNEQFF. CDR3 DNA: TGCAGTGCTACAGGAGGGACAGGTGAATCCTACAATGAGCAGTTCTTC.

This clonotype was counted between two and nine times. This chain's CDR3 is CASSLGLAGARDTQYF. The CDR3, as DNA: TGTGCCAGCAGCTTGGGACTAGCGGGAGCAAGAGATACGCAGTATTTT. This sequence joins TRBV7-6 and TRBJ2-3; the match to TRBD2 covers 14 bases. Germline V gives CDR1 SGHVS, CDR2 FNYEAQ. The CDR3 is made up of 16 amino acids. V lost 3 bases to trimming and J lost 5 bases; unmatched junction nucleotides: 4.

The chain couples TRBV7-9 to TRBJ1-1; TRBD1 is a possible D gene (6 bases). The CDR3 has 16 amino acids. The V and J ends lost 2 bases and 3 bases respectively, with 16 bases between them. CDR1 and CDR2 from the germline V gene are SEHNR and FQNEAQ (reference sequence). CDR3 bases: TGTGCCAGCAGCTTAATACAGGGTATGGGGGACACTGAAGCTTTCTTT. It encodes CASSLIQGMGDTEAFF.

There are a few counts of this clonotype. This chain links TRBV7-9 with TRBJ2-4; 8 nucleotides line up with TRBD1. The CDR3 sequence is 19 residues long. V dropped 4 bases and J dropped 0; count of bases not matched to a gene: 14. The germline V gene encodes CDR1 SEHNR and CDR2 FQNEAQ (reference sequence). This CDR3 reads CASSSRDRPLGEAKNIQYF. The CDR3 DNA sequence: TGTGCCAGCAGCTCCCGGGACAGGCCTCTCGGAGAAGCCAAAAACATTCAGTACTTC. The complete variable domain, with remaining parts taken from reference TRBV7-9 and TRBJ2-4, reads DTGVSQNPRHKITKRGQNVTFRCDPISEHNRLYWYRQTLGQGPEFLTYFQNEAQLEKSRLLSDRFSAERPKGSFSTLEIQRTEQGDSAMYLCASSSRDRPLGEAKNIQYFGAGTRLSVL.

This clonotype was seen just once. V usage is TRBV4-3 and J usage is TRBJ1-1; D uncertain. V was trimmed by 0 bases and J by 9 bases, leaving 11 bases between them. This CDR3 has 13 residues. From germline, CDR1 is LGHNA and CDR2 YSLEER. CDR3 sequence (DNA): TGCGCCAGCAGCCAAGATCTTATAGGGAAAGCTTTCTTT. Protein sequence: CASSQDLIGKAFF.

The chain joins TRBV6-6 to TRBJ2-7; D gene ambiguous. This CDR3 comprises 15 residues. CDR1 is MNHNY, CDR2 SVGAGI, per germline (reference sequence). Between the trimmed V and J ends, which lost 8 bases and 6 bases, there was a span of 23 bases. The CDR3 is CASGLFRERGFEQYF. In nucleotides, the CDR3 is TGTGCCAGCGGCCTGTTTAGAGAGCGCGGCTTCGAGCAGTACTTC.

Only a few counts were recorded for this clonotype. The CDR3 DNA reads as TGCAGCGTTGTTGTAGGCTATGGCTACACCTTC. Translated, it gives CSVVVGYGYTF. The V gene is TRBV29-1, the J gene TRBJ1-2; no definite D call. CDR3 length: 11 amino acids. CDR1 is SQVTM and CDR2 is ANQGSEA in the germline V gene. Trimming removed 4 bases from V and 4 bases from J, with 7 bases in between.

This clonotype was seen a few times. The junction and the germline gene differ at one end; a read error may be behind it. The chain joins TRBV5-1 to TRBJ1-1; D gene unclear. The CDR3 runs 14 residues. CDR1 is SGHRS, CDR2 YFSETQ, per germline. CDR3: CASSLGNLNTEAFF. CDR3 coding DNA: TGTGCCAGCAGCTTAGGGAACTTGAACACTGAAGCTTTCTTT.

The chain is built from TRBV4-1 and TRBJ1-5; no clear D. V was trimmed by 1 base and J by 3 bases, leaving 13 bases between them. This CDR3 has 16 residues. The germline CDR1 and CDR2 sequences are MGHRA and YSYEKL. The CDR3 reads CASSQVFSSLNQPQHF. CDR3 bases: TGCGCCAGCAGCCAAGTGTTTTCCAGCCTCAATCAGCCCCAGCATTTT.

The chain couples TRBV21-1 to TRBJ1-1; no check of the table's D call, TRBD1, against the DNA was made. TRBV21-1 is an annotated pseudogene. CDR3 length: 14 amino acids. The CDR3 nucleotides are TGTGCCAGTAGCGCTGGACAGGGGCTCATGGGTGATTTCTTT. Amino acid sequence: CASSAGQGLMGDFF.

This clonotype showed up just a few times. The chain links TRBV3-1 to TRBJ2-1; TRBD2 matches at 7 bases. Germline loops: CDR1 LGHDT, CDR2 YNNKEL (reference sequence). The CDR3 length is 15 residues. Unmatched junction bases numbered 10, after V lost 3 bases and J lost 8 bases. CDR3 residues: CASSQGGSAGDEQFF. CDR3 nucleotides: TGTGCCAGCAGCCAGGGGGGGTCCGCTGGGGATGAGCAGTTCTTC.

This chain links TRBV20-1 with TRBJ2-1, with TRBD2 as a possible D gene (6 bases). Germline V gene sequence: CDR1 DFQATT, CDR2 SNEGSKA (reference sequence). The CDR3 is 12 residues long. Trimming took off 5 bases at V and 10 bases at J, with 15 bases between the two ends. Written as DNA, the CDR3 is TGCAGTGCTCCCATGCGGGGTTTGGAGCAGTTCTTC. Translation: CSAPMRGLEQFF.

The table lists this clonotype with a few counts. CDR3 sequence: CSAQGDNQPQHF. The DNA of the CDR3 is TGCAGCGCCCAGGGGGATAATCAGCCCCAGCATTTT. This rearrangement joins TRBV29-1 to TRBJ1-5, with 7 bases that match TRBD1. Germline V gene lookup returns CDR1 SQVTM and CDR2 ANQGSEA. V gave up 7 bases and J gave up 4 bases; unmatched junction bases: 4. The CDR3 has 12 residues. The full variable domain, its missing parts supplied by reference TRBV29-1 and TRBJ1-5, is SAVISQKPSRDICQRGTSLTIQCQVDSQVTMMFWYRQQPGQSLTLIATANQGSEATYESGFVIDKFPISRPNLTFSTLTVSNMSPEDSSIYLCSAQGDNQPQHFGDGTRLSIL.

The rearrangement joins TRBV27 to TRBJ2-1; TRBD2 aligns across 7 bases. Losses at the gene ends were 0 bases for V and 9 bases for J; bases not matched to a gene: 17. In germline, CDR1 is MNHEY, CDR2 SMNVEV (reference sequence). This CDR3 is 18 amino acids long. CDR3 residues: CASSLSVGGSWIPGEQFF. The CDR3 DNA is TGTGCCAGCAGTTTATCTGTGGGCGGGAGTTGGATTCCTGGTGAGCAGTTCTTC.

This chain uses TRBV10-3 with TRBJ1-2, with TRBD1 matching over 8 bases. Germline V gives CDR1 ENHRY, CDR2 SYGVKD. V trimming: 6 bases; J trimming: 2 bases; junction bases outside the gene matches: 5. This CDR3 contains 14 residues. The CDR3: CAIRPGQANYGYTF. DNA for the CDR3: TGTGCCATCAGACCGGGACAGGCAAACTATGGCTACACCTTC.

Details on this clonotype: A much larger clonotype is one base distant, so this may be a read error. The V gene is TRBV6-5, the J gene TRBJ2-7; D tentatively fits TRBD1 or TRBD2 (6 bases each). The J call may be wrong; the DNA end is better matched by TRBJ2-5. The CDR3 extends over 14 amino acids. Germline CDR1 reads MNHEY; CDR2 reads SVGAGI. The DNA of the CDR3 is TGTGCCAACAGTTACCCCGGGGGCGGGGAGACCCAGTACTTC. This gives the protein CANSYPGGGETQYF.

In DNA, the CDR3 is TGCAGTGCTAGTGCGGGAGGGGTTTACAATGAGCAGTTCTTC. Translated: CSASAGGVYNEQFF. The rearrangement joins TRBV20-1 to TRBJ2-1, with TRBD2 matching over 9 bases. From germline, CDR1 is DFQATT and CDR2 SNEGSKA (reference sequence). J was trimmed by 4 bases and V by 3 bases; bases with no gene match: 4. This CDR3 contains 14 residues.